This T cell receptor (beta chain) appears in the sequencing data of a study of T cells in Graves' hyperthyroidism and ophthalmopathy. At the level of the study: Peripheral blood was collected at initial diagnosis, before any treatment.

The CDR3 regions of TCR beta were amplified from RNA transcripts. The HTBI primer set drove a first-round RT-PCR of the TCR CDR3. TCRdb independently ran MiXCR on the multiplex PCR reads; one entry per CDR3 protein. The sample contains around 350,000 distinct CDR3 sequences, about 19% of which appear only once. The PBMCs were taken from 10 ml of fresh peripheral blood. General study findings and limits: It was a median about 6.5 months before onset that the model predicted ophthalmopathy. Researchers found most expanded thyroid clonotypes above 0.001 in blood as well.

Germline V gives CDR1 MNHNS, CDR2 SASEGT. The CDR3 is 14 amino acids. This clonotype has at least ten counts. The antigen is not known. A read error may account for a junction end that differs from germline. The V call is TRBV6-1, the J call TRBJ1-1; D might be TRBD1 (6 bases). The sequence was collected from a woman aged 18-35 years with Graves' hyperthyroidism. The sequenced sample consisted of blood. The CDR3 protein is CASREGTLNTEAFF. In nucleotides, the CDR3 is TGTGCCAGCAGGGAAGGGACACTGAACACTGAAGCTTTCTTT.